The TCR beta chain under discussion was sequenced for a study of graft-versus-host responses after intestinal transplantation. Study-wide findings and caveats: Graft-versus-host to host-versus-graft clonal ratios in allografts were high in patients with graft-donor T cell macrochimerism.

With 5 bases clipped from V and 4 bases from J, the junction kept 9 bases outside the gene matches. Germline loops: CDR1 SGHAT, CDR2 FQNNGV. The CDR3 loop spans 15 amino acids. For this clone: Its antigen is not known.

Sequencing used immunoSEQ multiplex PCR; TCRdb keeps in-frame clones, though not all of them. This sample has around 99,000 clones, with 85% to 95% found just once. This sequence joins TRBV11-2 and TRBJ1-1, with 8 bases fitting TRBD1. The clonotype originates from a human donor who received an intestinal transplant. The specimen comprised unstimulated CD8+ T cells sorted from spleen or lymph node cells, sampled before intestinal transplant. The CDR3, as DNA: TGTGCCAGCAGCCGGGGACAGGTTGTGGTCACTGAAGCTTTCTTT. It translates to CASSRGQVVVTEAFF. Looking up the rest from reference TRBV11-2 and TRBJ1-1 gives the full variable domain: EAGVAQSPRYKIIEKRQSVAFWCNPISGHATLYWYQQILGQGPKLLIQFQNNGVVDDSQLPKDRFSAERLKGVDSTLKIQPAKLEDSAVYLCASSRGQVVVTEAFFGQGTRLTVV.